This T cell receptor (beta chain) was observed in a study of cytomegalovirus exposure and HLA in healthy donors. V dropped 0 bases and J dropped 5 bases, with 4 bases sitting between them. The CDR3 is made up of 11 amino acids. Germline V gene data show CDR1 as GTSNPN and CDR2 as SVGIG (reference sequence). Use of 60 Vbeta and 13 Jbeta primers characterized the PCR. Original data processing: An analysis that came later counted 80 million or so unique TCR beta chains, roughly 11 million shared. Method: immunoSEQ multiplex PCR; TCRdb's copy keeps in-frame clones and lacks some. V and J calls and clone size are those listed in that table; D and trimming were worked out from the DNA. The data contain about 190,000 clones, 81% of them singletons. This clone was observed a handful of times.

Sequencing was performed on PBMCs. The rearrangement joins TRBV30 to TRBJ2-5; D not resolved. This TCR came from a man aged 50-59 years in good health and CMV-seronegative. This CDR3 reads CAWSVSETQYF. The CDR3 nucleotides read TGTGCCTGGAGTGTATCGGAGACCCAGTACTTC.